Detailed here is one T cell receptor (beta chain). Its specificity is unknown. V lost 4 bases, J lost 8 bases, and 3 bases stayed unmatched. CDR3 length: 13 residues. Looked up from germline, CDR1 is ENHRY and CDR2 is SYGVKD. The TCR cDNA carried a universal primer site and UMIs from 5'RACE template switching. One entry per CDR3 protein results from TCRdb running MiXCR on the 5' RACE reads. Counted here are around 590,000 distinct CDR3 sequences, 12% occurring once; the ten biggest clones make up 15%. This entry is derived from a study of T cells after yellow fever vaccination. Study information: Where fractions had low cell numbers, libraries were prepared from them with the SMART-Seq v4 Ultra Low Input RNA kit.

Study-wide findings and caveats: Reappearance after the booster was seen for most primary-vaccination clones, at approximately 97% CD4 and 80% to 90% CD8. Faster peaking, at day 5 versus 15, marked a secondary response that was weaker.

This chain connects TRBV10-3 to TRBJ2-7, with 12 bases lining up with TRBD2. Here the sequenced sample was PBMCs, taken on the day of the yellow fever booster vaccination. This receptor was obtained from a man in his thirties or forties who received the YFV17D yellow fever vaccine. CDR3 region: CAISVTSGSQQYF. The CDR3 DNA reads TGTGCCATCAGTGTGACTAGCGGGAGCCAGCAGTACTTC.